What follows are 20 T cell receptor beta chains derived from one specimen sequenced in a study of blood T cell repertoires in COVID-19. Sequenced by immunoSEQ multiplex PCR; TCRdb stores in-frame clones only, minus some. Of 50,000 or so clones listed, approximately 80% were seen once; the top ten hold roughly 55%. Input material: peripheral blood. Source of these receptors: an older man with acute or convalescent COVID-19.

The chain uses TRBV5-4 and TRBJ1-1; TRBD1 matches 7 bases. This CDR3 has 13 residues. Germline V gene data show CDR1 as SGHNT and CDR2 as YYREEE (reference sequence). V was pared by 5 bases and J by 11 bases, with 12 bases of the junction left unmatched. CDR3 in DNA: TGTGCCAGCAGAAATGACAGGGTGGGTTGGGCTTTCTTT. Translation: CASRNDRVGWAFF.

This chain joins TRBV3-1 (or the pseudogene TRBV3-2) and TRBJ1-1, with 12 bases identical to TRBD1. CDR3 length: 15 residues. Germline V lookup: CDR1 LGHDT, CDR2 YNNKEL (reference sequence). Trimming cost V 4 bases and J 7 bases; bases outside gene matches: 7. The DNA for the CDR3 is TGTGCCAGCAGCCCCTCCGGGACAGGGGGCATTGAAGCTTTCTTT. This codes for CASSPSGTGGIEAFF.

The chain is built from TRBV3-1 (or the pseudogene TRBV3-2) and TRBJ2-1; 12 nucleotides line up with TRBD2. This CDR3 spans 15 amino acids. The germline gives CDR1 LGHDT, CDR2 YNNKEL (reference sequence). V shed 4 bases and J 3 bases; nucleotides not matched to a gene: 1. CDR3 residues: CASSRTSGNYNEQFF. The CDR3 region has the DNA TGTGCCAGCAGCCGGACTAGCGGGAACTACAATGAGCAGTTCTTC.

The J gene is TRBJ2-2, the V gene TRBV18, with TRBD1 identical over 8 bases. This CDR3 region has 17 residues. The J segment lost 1 base and the V segment lost 5 bases, leaving 9 bases of the junction unmatched. CDR1 and CDR2 from the germline V gene are KGHSH and LQKENI. CDR3 bases: TGTGCCAGCTCATACATACCCGGGACAGGGAACACCGGGGAGCTGTTTTTT. It yields the protein CASSYIPGTGNTGELFF.

J is TRBJ1-1 and V is TRBV12-5, with D unresolved. The CDR3 extends over 13 amino acids. CDR1 and CDR2 (germline): LGHNT, FRNRAP. V was cut by 3 bases and J by 9 bases, with 14 bases left in between. CDR3 protein: CASGLDVRSKAFF. CDR3 bases: TGTGCTAGTGGTTTAGATGTTCGGTCGAAAGCTTTCTTT.

The genes are TRBV7-3 and TRBJ2-1, with D hard to call. The germline V gene encodes CDR1 SGHTA and CDR2 FQGTGA. The V end was cut by 1 base, the J end by 8 bases, with 15 bases between. The CDR3 totals 15 residues. The CDR3: CASSLNPRVAYEQFF. In DNA, the CDR3 is TGTGCCAGCAGCTTAAACCCCCGAGTAGCCTATGAGCAGTTCTTC. The complete variable domain, with remaining parts taken from reference TRBV7-3 and TRBJ2-1, reads GAGVSQTPSNKVTEKGKYVELRCDPISGHTALYWYRQSLGQGPEFLIYFQGTGAADDSGLPNDRFFAVRPEGSVSTLKIQRTERGDSAVYLCASSLNPRVAYEQFFGPGTRLTVL.

This clone was seen a few times. The rearrangement uses TRBV7-9 and TRBJ2-1; D is possibly TRBD1 (6 bases). The CDR3 has 16 residues. Trimming took 1 base from V and 4 from J, leaving 14 bases between them. The germline V gene encodes CDR1 SEHNR and CDR2 FQNEAQ (reference sequence). DNA of the CDR3: TGTGCCAGCAGCTTAGGTACCGGACAGTCATACAATGAGCAGTTCTTC. Its translation: CASSLGTGQSYNEQFF. Full variable domain (missing parts from reference TRBV7-9 and TRBJ2-1): DTGVSQNPRHKITKRGQNVTFRCDPISEHNRLYWYRQTLGQGPEFLTYFQNEAQLEKSRLLSDRFSAERPKGSFSTLEIQRTEQGDSAMYLCASSLGTGQSYNEQFFGPGTRLTVL.

The chain recombines TRBV2 with TRBJ1-4, with a possible D match to TRBD1 (5 bases). The CDR3 is 14 amino acids. Trimming removed 4 bases at V and 6 bases at J, with 12 bases between. Germline V gene lookup returns CDR1 SNHLY and CDR2 FYNNEI. DNA for the CDR3: TGTGCCAGCAGTGGGGGGGAGAGATATGAAAAACTGTTTTTT. Translation: CASSGGERYEKLFF.

The chain carries TRBV4-2 and TRBJ2-5, with 12 bases fitting TRBD2. Germline CDR1 is LGHNA and CDR2 is YNFKEQ. The CDR3 contains 16 residues. Germline trimming cut 4 bases from V and 5 bases from J; bases unmatched to any gene: 8. Written as DNA, the CDR3 is TGTGCCAGCAGCCCGTATCTAGCGGGGGGGAAGGAGACCCAGTACTTC. Its translation: CASSPYLAGGKETQYF.

The chain joins TRBV28 to TRBJ1-2; no clear D. Trimming shortened V by 6 bases and J by 0 bases, and 11 bases separated the two germline ends. The CDR3 is 14 amino acids. Germline V gene sequence: CDR1 MDHEN, CDR2 SYDVKM. The CDR3 here is CASSSAWANYGYTF. The CDR3 DNA reads TGTGCCAGCAGCTCAGCGTGGGCTAACTATGGCTACACCTTC.

The genes are TRBV24-1 and TRBJ2-2, with D perhaps matching TRBD2 (5 bases). V was clipped by 2 bases and J by 5 bases, with 8 bases between them. Germline V gene lookup returns CDR1 KGHDR and CDR2 SFDVKD. The CDR3 consists of 14 residues. Written as DNA, the CDR3 is TGTGCCACCAGTGATTCCGGGGTTACCGGGGAGCTGTTTTTT. Translating gives CATSDSGVTGELFF.

CDR3 sequence reads: CASSGRGGALDTQYF. The CDR3 DNA reads TGTGCCAGCAGCGGACGAGGGGGGGCCTTGGATACGCAGTATTTT. This rearrangement joins TRBV7-6 to TRBJ2-3, with D possibly TRBD2 on 7 matching bases. CDR3 length: 15 amino acids. Trimming removed 5 bases at V and 6 bases at J, with 18 bases between. CDR1 is SGHVS and CDR2 is FNYEAQ in the germline V gene.

This clone occurred once. The rearrangement joins TRBV30 to TRBJ1-3, with D possibly TRBD1 on 5 matching bases. V lost 5 bases and J 3 bases, leaving 14 bases between the germline ends. The CDR3 is 14 residues long. Germline values: CDR1 GTSNPN, CDR2 SVGIG (reference sequence). CDR3 DNA sequence: TGTGCCTGGTCCAGGGTCTCAGTTGGAAACACCATATATTTT. It is translated as CAWSRVSVGNTIYF.

V gene TRBV3-1 (or the pseudogene TRBV3-2) combines with J gene TRBJ1-4; no definite D call. Germline V gene data show CDR1 as LGHDT and CDR2 as YNNKEL (reference sequence). This CDR3 spans 14 amino acids. V gave up 3 bases and J gave up 5 bases, with 10 bases separating them. The CDR3, as DNA: TGTGCCAGCAGCCAGCAACAGCTGAATGAAAAACTGTTTTTT. Amino acids: CASSQQQLNEKLFF.

The chain links TRBV6-5 to TRBJ1-1; a weak D match, TRBD1 (5 bases). The ends were cut back, 8 bases at V and 1 base at J, with 11 bases in the middle. The germline CDR1 and CDR2 sequences are MNHEY and SVGAGI. The CDR3 has 13 amino acids. CDR3 sequence reads: CASGSRENTEAFF. The CDR3 nucleotides are TGTGCCAGCGGGTCCAGGGAGAACACTGAAGCTTTCTTT.

DNA for the CDR3: TGCAGCGTTGAAGTTGATCCCCGGGGCTATGGCTACACCTTC. As protein: CSVEVDPRGYGYTF. The chain has TRBV29-1 and TRBJ1-2; unclear D gene. Germline CDR1 and CDR2: SQVTM and ANQGSEA. CDR3 length: 14 amino acids. V lost 1 base and J lost 4, with 13 bases in between.

This rearrangement joins TRBV9 to TRBJ1-4; 12 nucleotides match TRBD1. Trimming cost V 3 bases and J 7 bases; bases outside gene matches: 7. Germline assignment: CDR1 SGDLS and CDR2 YYNGEE. The CDR3 consists of 16 residues. CDR3 DNA sequence: TGTGCCAGCAGCGCAGGGACAGGGGGCTTCGTTGAAAAACTGTTTTTT. Translated, it gives CASSAGTGGFVEKLFF.

V is TRBV5-8 and J is TRBJ2-1; 7 bases match TRBD1. The CDR3 loop spans 17 amino acids. Germline V gene sequence: CDR1 SGHTS, CDR2 YDEGEE. J lost 8 bases, V lost 1 base, and 15 bases had no gene match. The CDR3 protein is CASSLPGGGQIFDEQFF. CDR3 nucleotides: TGTGCCAGCAGCTTGCCAGGGGGTGGCCAAATTTTTGATGAGCAGTTCTTC.

This chain connects TRBV18 to TRBJ1-5; D unresolved. Germline loops: CDR1 KGHSH, CDR2 LQKENI. V was shortened by 6 bases and J by 4 bases, with 10 bases between the two germline ends. This CDR3 comprises 13 residues. CDR3 nucleotides: TGTGCCAGCTCCCAGTACACAAATCAGCCCCAGCATTTT. This codes for CASSQYTNQPQHF.

The chain combines TRBV7-2 with TRBJ1-1, with unresolved D. CDR3 length: 14 amino acids. Trimming pared 3 bases from V and 1 base from J, leaving 9 bases between. Germline lookup yields CDR1 SGHTA and CDR2 FQGNSA. The DNA for the CDR3 is TGTGCCAGCAGCTTCTTCATCGGGAACACTGAAGCTTTCTTT. This gives the protein CASSFFIGNTEAFF.